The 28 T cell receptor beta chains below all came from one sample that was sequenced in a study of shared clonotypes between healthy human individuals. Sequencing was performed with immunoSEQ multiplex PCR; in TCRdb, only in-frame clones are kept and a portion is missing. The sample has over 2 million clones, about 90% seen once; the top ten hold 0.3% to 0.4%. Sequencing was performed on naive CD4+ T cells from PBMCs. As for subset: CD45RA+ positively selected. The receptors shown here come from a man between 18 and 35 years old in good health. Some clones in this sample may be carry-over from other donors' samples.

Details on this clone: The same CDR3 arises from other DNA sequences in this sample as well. Here the CDR3 reads CASSAGGSGANVLTF. In DNA form, the CDR3 reads TGTGCCAGCAGCGCTGGGGGTTCTGGGGCCAACGTCCTGACTTTC. The chain employs TRBV9 and TRBJ2-6; perhaps D is TRBD1 or TRBD2 (5 bases each). V was pared by 3 bases and J by 1 base, with 8 bases between. Per germline, CDR1 SGDLS and CDR2 YYNGEE. This CDR3 contains 15 residues.

The CDR3 spells CANEQGADTEAFF. CDR3 sequence (DNA): TGTGCCAACGAACAGGGGGCCGACACTGAAGCTTTCTTT. V and J are TRBV2 and TRBJ1-1, with TRBD1 identical over 9 bases. This CDR3 has 13 amino acids. Losses at the gene ends were 10 bases for V and 3 bases for J; bases not matched to a gene: 6. Germline V gives CDR1 SNHLY, CDR2 FYNNEI. The full variable domain, rest sourced from reference TRBV2 and TRBJ1-1, is EPEVTQTPSHQVTQMGQEVILRCVPISNHLYFYWYRQILGQKVEFLVSFYNNEISEKSEIFDDQFSVERPDGSNFTLKIRSTKLEDSAMYFCANEQGADTEAFFGQGTRLTVV.

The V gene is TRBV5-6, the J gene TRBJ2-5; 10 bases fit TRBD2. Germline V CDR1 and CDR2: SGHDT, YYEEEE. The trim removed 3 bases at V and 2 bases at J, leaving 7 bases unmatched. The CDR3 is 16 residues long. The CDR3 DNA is TGTGCCAGCAGCTACCGGACTAGCGGAGAACAAGAGACCCAGTACTTC. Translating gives CASSYRTSGEQETQYF.

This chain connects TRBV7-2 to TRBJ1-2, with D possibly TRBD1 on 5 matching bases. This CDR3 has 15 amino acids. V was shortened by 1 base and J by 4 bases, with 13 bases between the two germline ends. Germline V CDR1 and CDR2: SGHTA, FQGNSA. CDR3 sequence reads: CASSLGETVIYGYTF. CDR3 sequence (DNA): TGTGCCAGCAGCTTAGGCGAGACAGTCATCTATGGCTACACCTTC.

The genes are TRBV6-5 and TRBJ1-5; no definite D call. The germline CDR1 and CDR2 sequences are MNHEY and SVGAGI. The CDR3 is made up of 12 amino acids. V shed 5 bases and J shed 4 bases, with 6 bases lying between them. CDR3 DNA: TGTGCCAGCAGTACCATGAATCAGCCCCAGCATTTT. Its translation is CASSTMNQPQHF.

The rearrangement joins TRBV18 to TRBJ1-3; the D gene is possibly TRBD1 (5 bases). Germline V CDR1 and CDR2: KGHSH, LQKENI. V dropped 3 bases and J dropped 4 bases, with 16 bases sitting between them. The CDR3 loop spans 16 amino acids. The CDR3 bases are TGTGCCAGCTCACCCCGGGTCTTAGGGACCGGAAACACCATATATTTT. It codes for CASSPRVLGTGNTIYF.

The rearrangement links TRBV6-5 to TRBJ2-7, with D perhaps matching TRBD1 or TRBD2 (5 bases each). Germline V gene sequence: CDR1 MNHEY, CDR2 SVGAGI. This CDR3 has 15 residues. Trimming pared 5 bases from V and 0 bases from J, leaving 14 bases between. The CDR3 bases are TGTGCCAGCAGTCCCGGGGACCGGTTCTCCTACGAGCAGTACTTC. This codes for CASSPGDRFSYEQYF.

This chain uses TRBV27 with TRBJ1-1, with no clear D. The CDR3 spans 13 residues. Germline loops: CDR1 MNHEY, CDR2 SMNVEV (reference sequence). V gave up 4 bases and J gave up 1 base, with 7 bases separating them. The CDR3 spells CASSSPTNTEAFF. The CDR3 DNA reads TGTGCCAGCAGTTCACCGACGAACACTGAAGCTTTCTTT.

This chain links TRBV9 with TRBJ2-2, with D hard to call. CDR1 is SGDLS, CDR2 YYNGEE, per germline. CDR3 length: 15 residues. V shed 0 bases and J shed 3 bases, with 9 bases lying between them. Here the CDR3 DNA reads TGTGCCAGCAGCGTAGAATTCACTTACACCGGGGAGCTGTTTTTT. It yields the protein CASSVEFTYTGELFF.

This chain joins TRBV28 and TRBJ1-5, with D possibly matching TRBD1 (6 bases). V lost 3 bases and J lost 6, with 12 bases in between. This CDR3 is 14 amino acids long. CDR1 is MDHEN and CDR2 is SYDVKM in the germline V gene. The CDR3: CASSFPQGRQPQHF. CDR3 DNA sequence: TGTGCCAGCAGTTTTCCCCAGGGGCGTCAGCCCCAGCATTTT.

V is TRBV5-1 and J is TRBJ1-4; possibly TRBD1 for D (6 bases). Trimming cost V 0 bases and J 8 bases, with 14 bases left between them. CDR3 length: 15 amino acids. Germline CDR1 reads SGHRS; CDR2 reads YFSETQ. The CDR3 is CASSLAEGVREKLFF. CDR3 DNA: TGCGCCAGCAGCTTGGCGGAGGGGGTGAGAGAAAAACTGTTTTTT.

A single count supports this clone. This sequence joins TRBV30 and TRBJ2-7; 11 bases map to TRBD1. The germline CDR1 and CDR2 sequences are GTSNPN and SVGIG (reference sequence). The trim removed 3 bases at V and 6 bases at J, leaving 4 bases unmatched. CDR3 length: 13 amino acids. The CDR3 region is CAWRDRGLGEQYF. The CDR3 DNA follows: TGTGCCTGGAGGGACAGGGGGCTCGGCGAGCAGTACTTC.

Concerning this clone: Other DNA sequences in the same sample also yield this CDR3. The CDR3 sequence is CASSYSNEQYF. The CDR3 nucleotides read TGTGCCAGCAGTTACTCGAATGAGCAGTACTTC. This rearrangement joins TRBV6-6 to TRBJ2-7; no reliable D call. Trimming shortened V by 0 bases and J by 7 bases, and 4 bases separated the two germline ends. CDR3 length: 11 residues. The germline gives CDR1 MNHNY, CDR2 SVGAGI (reference sequence).

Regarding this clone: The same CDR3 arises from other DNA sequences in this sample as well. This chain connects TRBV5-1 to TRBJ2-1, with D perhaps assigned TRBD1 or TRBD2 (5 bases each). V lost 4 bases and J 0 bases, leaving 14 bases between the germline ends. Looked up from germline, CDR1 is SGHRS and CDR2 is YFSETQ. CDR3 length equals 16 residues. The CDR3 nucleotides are TGCGCCAGCAGCCTAGGGACGGTGAGCTCCTACAATGAGCAGTTCTTC. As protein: CASSLGTVSSYNEQFF.

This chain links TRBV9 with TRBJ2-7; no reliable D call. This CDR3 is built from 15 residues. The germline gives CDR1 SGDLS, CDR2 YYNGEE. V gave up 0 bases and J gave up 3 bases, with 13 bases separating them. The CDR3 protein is CASSVAPYSGYEQYF. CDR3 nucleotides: TGTGCCAGCAGCGTAGCTCCGTATTCCGGCTACGAGCAGTACTTC.

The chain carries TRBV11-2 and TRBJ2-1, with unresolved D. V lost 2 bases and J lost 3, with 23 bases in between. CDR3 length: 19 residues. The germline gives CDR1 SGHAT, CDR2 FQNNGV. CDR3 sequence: CASSLLSGRTVFLYNEQFF. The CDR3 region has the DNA TGTGCCAGCAGCTTATTGTCGGGCAGGACGGTCTTTCTCTACAATGAGCAGTTCTTC.

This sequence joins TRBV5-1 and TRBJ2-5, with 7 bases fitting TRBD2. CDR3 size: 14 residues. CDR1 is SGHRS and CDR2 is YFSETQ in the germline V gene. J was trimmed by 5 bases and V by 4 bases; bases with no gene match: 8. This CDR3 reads CASSREGGLETQYF. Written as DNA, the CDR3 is TGCGCCAGCAGCCGCGAGGGAGGGTTGGAGACCCAGTACTTC.

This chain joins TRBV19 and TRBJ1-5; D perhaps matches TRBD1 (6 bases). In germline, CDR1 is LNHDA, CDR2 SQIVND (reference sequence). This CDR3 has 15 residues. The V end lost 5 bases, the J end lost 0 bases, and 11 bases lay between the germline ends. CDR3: CASSARTDSNQPQHF. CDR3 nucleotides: TGTGCCAGTAGTGCCCGGACAGATAGCAATCAGCCCCAGCATTTT.

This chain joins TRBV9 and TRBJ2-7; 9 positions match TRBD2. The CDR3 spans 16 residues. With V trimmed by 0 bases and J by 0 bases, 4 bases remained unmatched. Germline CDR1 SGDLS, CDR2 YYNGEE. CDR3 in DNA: TGTGCCAGCAGCGTAGGAGCTAGCGGGAACTCCTACGAGCAGTACTTC. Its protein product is CASSVGASGNSYEQYF.

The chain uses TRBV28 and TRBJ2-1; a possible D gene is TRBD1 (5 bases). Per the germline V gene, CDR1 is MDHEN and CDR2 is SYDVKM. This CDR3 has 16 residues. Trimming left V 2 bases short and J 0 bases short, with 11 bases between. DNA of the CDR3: TGTGCCAGCAGTTTAGCCCGGACATTCTCCTACAATGAGCAGTTCTTC. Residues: CASSLARTFSYNEQFF.

CDR3 in DNA: TGTGCCAGCAGCAGAAGTAGGGGGAAAGAGACCCAGTACTTC. This translates into CASSRSRGKETQYF. This rearrangement joins TRBV11-3 to TRBJ2-5; weak D call: TRBD1 (6 bases). The CDR3 is 14 amino acids. Germline V gene lookup returns CDR1 SGHNT and CDR2 YENEEA. The ends were cut back, 5 bases at V and 3 bases at J, with 13 bases in the middle.

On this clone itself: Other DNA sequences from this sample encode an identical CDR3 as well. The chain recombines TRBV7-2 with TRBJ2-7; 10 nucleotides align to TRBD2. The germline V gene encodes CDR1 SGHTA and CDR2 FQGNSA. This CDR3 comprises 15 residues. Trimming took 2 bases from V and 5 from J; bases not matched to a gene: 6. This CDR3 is CASSLFGLAGDEQYF. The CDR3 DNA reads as TGTGCCAGCAGCTTATTTGGGCTAGCGGGAGACGAGCAGTACTTC.

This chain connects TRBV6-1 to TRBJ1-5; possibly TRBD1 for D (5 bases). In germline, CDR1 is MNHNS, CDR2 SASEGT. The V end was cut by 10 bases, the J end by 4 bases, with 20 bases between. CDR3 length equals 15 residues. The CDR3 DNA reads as TGTGCCACAGAGCCTAGCCAGGGTAAGAATCAGCCCCAGCATTTT. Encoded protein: CATEPSQGKNQPQHF.

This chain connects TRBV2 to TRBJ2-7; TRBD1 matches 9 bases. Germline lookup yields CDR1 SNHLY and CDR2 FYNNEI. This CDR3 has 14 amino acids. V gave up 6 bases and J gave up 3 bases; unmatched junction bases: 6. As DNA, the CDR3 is TGTGCCAGCAGGGACAGGGGAACGGTCTACGAGCAGTACTTC. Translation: CASRDRGTVYEQYF. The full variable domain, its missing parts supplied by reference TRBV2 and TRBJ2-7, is EPEVTQTPSHQVTQMGQEVILRCVPISNHLYFYWYRQILGQKVEFLVSFYNNEISEKSEIFDDQFSVERPDGSNFTLKIRSTKLEDSAMYFCASRDRGTVYEQYFGPGTRLTVT.

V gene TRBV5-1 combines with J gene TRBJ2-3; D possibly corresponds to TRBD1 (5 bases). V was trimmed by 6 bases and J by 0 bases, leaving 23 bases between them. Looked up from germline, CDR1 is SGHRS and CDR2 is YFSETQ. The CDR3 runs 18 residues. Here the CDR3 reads CASKWVPGPASSTDTQYF. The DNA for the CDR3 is TGCGCCAGCAAATGGGTCCCAGGGCCCGCATCCAGCACAGATACGCAGTATTTT.

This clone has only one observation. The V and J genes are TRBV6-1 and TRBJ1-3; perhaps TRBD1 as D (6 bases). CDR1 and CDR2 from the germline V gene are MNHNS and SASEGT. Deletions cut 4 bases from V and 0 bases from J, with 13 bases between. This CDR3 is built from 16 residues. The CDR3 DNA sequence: TGTGCCAGCAGTGTATACAGGGTTAGCTCTGGAAACACCATATATTTT. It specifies CASSVYRVSSGNTIYF.

CDR3 nucleotides: TGTGCCAGCAGCTCGACTAGCGGGAGGGTCAATGAGCAGTTCTTC. This gives the protein CASSSTSGRVNEQFF. The gene calls are TRBV7-3 and TRBJ2-1, with 14 bases lining up with TRBD2. Germline CDR1 and CDR2: SGHTA and FQGTGA. The CDR3 runs to 15 residues. The ends lost 4 bases at V and 6 bases at J; junction bases unmatched: 2. The full variable domain, its missing parts supplied by reference TRBV7-3 and TRBJ2-1, is GAGVSQTPSNKVTEKGKYVELRCDPISGHTALYWYRQSLGQGPEFLIYFQGTGAADDSGLPNDRFFAVRPEGSVSTLKIQRTERGDSAVYLCASSSTSGRVNEQFFGPGTRLTVL.

As DNA, the CDR3 is TGTGCCAGCAGCAGGGACCCGGCTTGGAGTGGCTACTACAATGAGCAGTTCTTC. Its protein product is CASSRDPAWSGYYNEQFF. This rearrangement joins TRBV7-2 to TRBJ2-1; the D gene could be TRBD1 or TRBD2 (5 bases each). The CDR3 is made up of 18 amino acids. Deletions cut 5 bases from V and 3 bases from J, with 23 bases between. Germline loops: CDR1 SGHTA, CDR2 FQGNSA.